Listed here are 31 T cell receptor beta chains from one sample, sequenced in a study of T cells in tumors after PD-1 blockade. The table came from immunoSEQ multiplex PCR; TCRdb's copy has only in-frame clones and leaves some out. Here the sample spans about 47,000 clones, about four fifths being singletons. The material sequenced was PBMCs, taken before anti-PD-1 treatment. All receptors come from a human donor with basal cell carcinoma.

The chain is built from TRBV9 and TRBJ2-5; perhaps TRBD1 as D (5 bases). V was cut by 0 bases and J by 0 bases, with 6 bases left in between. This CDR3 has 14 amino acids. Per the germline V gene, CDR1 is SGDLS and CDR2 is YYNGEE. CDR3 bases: TGTGCCAGCAGCGTAGCCAGGGACCAAGAGACCCAGTACTTC. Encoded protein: CASSVARDQETQYF. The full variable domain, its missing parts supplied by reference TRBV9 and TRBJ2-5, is DSGVTQTPKHLITATGQRVTLRCSPRSGDLSVYWYQQSLDQGLQFLIQYYNGEERAKGNILERFSAQQFPDLHSELNLSSLELGDSALYFCASSVARDQETQYFGPGTRLLVL.

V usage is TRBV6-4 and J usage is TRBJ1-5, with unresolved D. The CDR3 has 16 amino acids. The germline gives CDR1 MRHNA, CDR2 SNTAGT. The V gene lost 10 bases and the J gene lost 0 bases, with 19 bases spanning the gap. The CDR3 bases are TGTGCCATTCTGAGGGAACTTGACCATAGCAATCAGCCCCAGCATTTT. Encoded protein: CAILRELDHSNQPQHF.

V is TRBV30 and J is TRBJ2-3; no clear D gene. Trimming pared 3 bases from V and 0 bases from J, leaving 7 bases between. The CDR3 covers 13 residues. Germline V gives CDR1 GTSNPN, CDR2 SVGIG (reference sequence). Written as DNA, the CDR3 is TGTGCCTGGAGCCCAAGTAGCACAGATACGCAGTATTTT. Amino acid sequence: CAWSPSSTDTQYF.

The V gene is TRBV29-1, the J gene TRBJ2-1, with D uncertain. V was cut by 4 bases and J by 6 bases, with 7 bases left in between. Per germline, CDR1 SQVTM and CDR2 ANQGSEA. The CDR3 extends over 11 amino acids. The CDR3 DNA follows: TGCAGCGTTGTGGTGGTCAATGAGCAGTTCTTC. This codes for CSVVVVNEQFF.

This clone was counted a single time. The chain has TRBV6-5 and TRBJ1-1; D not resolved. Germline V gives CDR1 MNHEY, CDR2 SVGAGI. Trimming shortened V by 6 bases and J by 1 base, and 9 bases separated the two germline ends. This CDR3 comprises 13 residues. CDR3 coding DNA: TGTGCCAGCAGCCTCGAATGGAACACTGAAGCTTTCTTT. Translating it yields CASSLEWNTEAFF.

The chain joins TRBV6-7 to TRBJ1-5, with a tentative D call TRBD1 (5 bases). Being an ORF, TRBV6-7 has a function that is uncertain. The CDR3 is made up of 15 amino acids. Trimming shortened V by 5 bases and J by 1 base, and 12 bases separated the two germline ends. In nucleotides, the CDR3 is TGTGCCAGCAGTGGTCCTCGGGGGAGCAATCAGCCCCAGCATTTT. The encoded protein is CASSGPRGSNQPQHF.

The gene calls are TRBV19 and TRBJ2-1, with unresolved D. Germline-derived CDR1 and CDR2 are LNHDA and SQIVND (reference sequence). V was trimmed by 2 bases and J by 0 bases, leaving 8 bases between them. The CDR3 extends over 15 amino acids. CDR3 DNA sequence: TGTGCCAGTAGTATATGGGTTAGCTCCTACAATGAGCAGTTCTTC. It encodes CASSIWVSSYNEQFF.

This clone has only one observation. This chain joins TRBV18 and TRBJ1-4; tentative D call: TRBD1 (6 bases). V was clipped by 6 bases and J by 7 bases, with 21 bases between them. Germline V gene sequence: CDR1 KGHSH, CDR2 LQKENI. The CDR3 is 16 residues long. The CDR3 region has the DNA TGTGCCAGCTCCCCGAACGAACCAGGGGTAATTGAAAAACTGTTTTTT. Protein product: CASSPNEPGVIEKLFF.

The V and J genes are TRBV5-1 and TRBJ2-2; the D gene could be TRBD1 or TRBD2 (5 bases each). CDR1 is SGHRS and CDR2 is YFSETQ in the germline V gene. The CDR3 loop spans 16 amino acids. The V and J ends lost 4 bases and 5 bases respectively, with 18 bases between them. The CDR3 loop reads CASSPTLLGTTGELFF. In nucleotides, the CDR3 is TGCGCCAGCAGCCCCACCCTTCTCGGGACGACCGGGGAGCTGTTTTTT.

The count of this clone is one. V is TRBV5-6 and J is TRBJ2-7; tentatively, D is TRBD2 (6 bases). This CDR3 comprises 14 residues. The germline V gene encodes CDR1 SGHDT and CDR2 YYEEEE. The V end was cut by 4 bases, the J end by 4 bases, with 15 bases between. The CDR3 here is CASSVSGLQYEQYF. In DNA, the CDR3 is TGTGCCAGCAGCGTTAGCGGTTTACAGTACGAGCAGTACTTC.

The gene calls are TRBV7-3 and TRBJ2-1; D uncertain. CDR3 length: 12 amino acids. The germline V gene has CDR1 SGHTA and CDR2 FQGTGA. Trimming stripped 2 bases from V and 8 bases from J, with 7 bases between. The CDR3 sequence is CASSLEGYEQFF. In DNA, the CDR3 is TGTGCCAGCAGCTTAGAAGGGTATGAGCAGTTCTTC.

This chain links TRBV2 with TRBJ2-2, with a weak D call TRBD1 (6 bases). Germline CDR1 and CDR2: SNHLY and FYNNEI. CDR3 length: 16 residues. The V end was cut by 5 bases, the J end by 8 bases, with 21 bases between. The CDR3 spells CASSSQGFSSGGELFF. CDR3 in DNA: TGTGCCAGCAGTTCACAGGGTTTCTCGTCCGGGGGGGAGCTGTTTTTT.

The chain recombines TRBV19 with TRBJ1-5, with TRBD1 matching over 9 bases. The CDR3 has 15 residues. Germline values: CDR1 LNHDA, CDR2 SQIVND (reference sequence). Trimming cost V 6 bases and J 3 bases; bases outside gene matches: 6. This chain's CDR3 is CASSLGDRDNQPQHF. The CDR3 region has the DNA TGTGCCAGTAGCCTCGGGGACAGGGACAATCAGCCCCAGCATTTT. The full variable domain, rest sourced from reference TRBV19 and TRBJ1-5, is DGGITQSPKYLFRKEGQNVTLSCEQNLNHDAMYWYRQDPGQGLRLIYYSQIVNDFQKGDIAEGYSVSREKKESFPLTVTSAQKNPTAFYLCASSLGDRDNQPQHFGDGTRLSIL.

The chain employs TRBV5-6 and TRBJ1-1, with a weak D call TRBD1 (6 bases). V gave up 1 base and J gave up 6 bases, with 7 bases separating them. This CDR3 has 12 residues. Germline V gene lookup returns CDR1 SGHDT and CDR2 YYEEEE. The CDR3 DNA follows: TGTGCCAGCAGCTTGACAGGGCCTGAAGCTTTCTTT. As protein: CASSLTGPEAFF. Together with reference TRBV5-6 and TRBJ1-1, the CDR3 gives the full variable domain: DAGVTQSPTHLIKTRGQQVTLRCSPKSGHDTVSWYQQALGQGPQFIFQYYEEEERQRGNFPDRFSGHQFPNYSSELNVNALLLGDSALYLCASSLTGPEAFFGQGTRLTVV.

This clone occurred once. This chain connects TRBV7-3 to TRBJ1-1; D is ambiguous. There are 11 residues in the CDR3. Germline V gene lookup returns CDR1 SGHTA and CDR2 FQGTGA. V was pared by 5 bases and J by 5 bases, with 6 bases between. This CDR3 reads CASSQGTEAFF. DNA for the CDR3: TGTGCCAGCAGCCAAGGAACTGAAGCTTTCTTT.

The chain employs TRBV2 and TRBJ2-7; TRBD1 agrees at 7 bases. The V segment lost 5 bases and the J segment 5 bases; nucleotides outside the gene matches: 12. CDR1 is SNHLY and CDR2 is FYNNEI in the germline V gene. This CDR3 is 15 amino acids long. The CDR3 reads CASSPTGQSYDEQYF. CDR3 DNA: TGTGCCAGCAGTCCGACAGGGCAAAGCTACGACGAGCAGTACTTC.

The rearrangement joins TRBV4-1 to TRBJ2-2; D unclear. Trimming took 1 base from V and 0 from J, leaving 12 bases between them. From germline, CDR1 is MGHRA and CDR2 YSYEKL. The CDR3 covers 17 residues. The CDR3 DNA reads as TGCGCCAGCAGCCAAGTAAGGTTAATCGCGAACACCGGGGAGCTGTTTTTT. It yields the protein CASSQVRLIANTGELFF.

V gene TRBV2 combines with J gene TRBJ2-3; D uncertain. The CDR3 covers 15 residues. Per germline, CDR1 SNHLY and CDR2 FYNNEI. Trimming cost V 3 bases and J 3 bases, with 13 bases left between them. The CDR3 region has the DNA TGTGCCAGCAGTGAGGAGTACCTAGGGACAGATACGCAGTATTTT. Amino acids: CASSEEYLGTDTQYF.

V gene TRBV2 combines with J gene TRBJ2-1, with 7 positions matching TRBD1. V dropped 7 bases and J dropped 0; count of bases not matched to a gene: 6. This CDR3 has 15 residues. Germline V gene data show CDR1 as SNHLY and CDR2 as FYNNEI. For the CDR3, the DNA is TGTGCCAGCACCCGACAGGGACCCTCCTACAATGAGCAGTTCTTC. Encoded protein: CASTRQGPSYNEQFF.

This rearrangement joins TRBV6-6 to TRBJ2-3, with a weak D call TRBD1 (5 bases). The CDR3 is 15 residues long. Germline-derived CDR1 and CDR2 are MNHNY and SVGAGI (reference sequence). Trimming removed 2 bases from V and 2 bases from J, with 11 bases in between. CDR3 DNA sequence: TGTGCCAGCAGTTACAACCTAGGGGCCACAGATACGCAGTATTTT. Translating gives CASSYNLGATDTQYF.

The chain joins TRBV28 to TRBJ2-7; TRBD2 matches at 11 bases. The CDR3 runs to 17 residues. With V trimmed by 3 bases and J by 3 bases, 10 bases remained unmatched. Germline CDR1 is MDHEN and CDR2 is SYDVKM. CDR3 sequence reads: CASSFPGTSGKLYEQYF. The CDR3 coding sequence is TGTGCCAGCAGTTTTCCCGGGACTAGCGGAAAGCTCTACGAGCAGTACTTC.

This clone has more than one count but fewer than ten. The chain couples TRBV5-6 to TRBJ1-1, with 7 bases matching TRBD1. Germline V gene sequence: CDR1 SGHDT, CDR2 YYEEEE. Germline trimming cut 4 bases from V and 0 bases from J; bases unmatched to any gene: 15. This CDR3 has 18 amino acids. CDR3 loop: CASSQYRGSPRLNTEAFF. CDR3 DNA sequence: TGTGCCAGCAGCCAATACAGGGGAAGCCCCAGACTGAACACTGAAGCTTTCTTT.

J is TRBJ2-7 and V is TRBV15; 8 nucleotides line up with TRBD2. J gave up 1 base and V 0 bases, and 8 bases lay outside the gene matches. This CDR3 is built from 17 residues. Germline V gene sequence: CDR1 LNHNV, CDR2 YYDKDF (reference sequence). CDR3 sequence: CATSRDREGPSSYEQYF. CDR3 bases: TGTGCCACCAGCAGAGATCGGGAGGGCCCATCTTCCTACGAGCAGTACTTC.

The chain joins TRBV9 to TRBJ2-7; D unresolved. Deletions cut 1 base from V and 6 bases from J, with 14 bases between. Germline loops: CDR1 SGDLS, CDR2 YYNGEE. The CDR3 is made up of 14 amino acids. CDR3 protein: CASSVYSDATEQYF. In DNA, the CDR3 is TGTGCCAGCAGCGTATACAGCGATGCGACCGAGCAGTACTTC. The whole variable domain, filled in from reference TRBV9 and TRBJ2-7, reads DSGVTQTPKHLITATGQRVTLRCSPRSGDLSVYWYQQSLDQGLQFLIQYYNGEERAKGNILERFSAQQFPDLHSELNLSSLELGDSALYFCASSVYSDATEQYFGPGTRLTVT.

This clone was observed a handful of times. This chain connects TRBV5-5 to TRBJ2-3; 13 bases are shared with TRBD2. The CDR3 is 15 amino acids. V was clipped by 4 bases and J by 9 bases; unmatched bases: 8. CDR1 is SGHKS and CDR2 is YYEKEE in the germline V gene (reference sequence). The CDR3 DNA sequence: TGTGCCAGCAGCCAAACTAGCGGGGGGGCCGGGACGCAGTATTTT. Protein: CASSQTSGGAGTQYF.

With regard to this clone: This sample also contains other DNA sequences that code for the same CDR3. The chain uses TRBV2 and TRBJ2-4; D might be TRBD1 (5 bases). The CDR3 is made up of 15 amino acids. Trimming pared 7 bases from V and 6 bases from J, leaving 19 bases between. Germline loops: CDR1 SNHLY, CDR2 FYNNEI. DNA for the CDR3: TGTGCCAGCAACATAAGGCAGGGTTTAGTAAACATTCAGTACTTC. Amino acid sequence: CASNIRQGLVNIQYF.

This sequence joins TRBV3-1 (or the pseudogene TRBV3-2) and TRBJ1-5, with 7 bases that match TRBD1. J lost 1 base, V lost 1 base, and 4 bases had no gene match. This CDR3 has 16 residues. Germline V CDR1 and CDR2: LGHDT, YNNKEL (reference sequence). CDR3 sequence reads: CASSQGDSKSNQPQHF. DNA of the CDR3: TGTGCCAGCAGCCAAGGGGACAGTAAGAGCAATCAGCCCCAGCATTTT.

The CDR3 sequence is CASSFRTRTGELFF. The CDR3, as DNA: TGTGCCAGCAGTTTCCGAACGAGGACCGGGGAGCTGTTTTTT. The J gene is TRBJ2-2, the V gene TRBV28; no clear D gene. Germline CDR1 MDHEN, CDR2 SYDVKM. Trimming took 3 bases from V and 5 from J, leaving 10 bases between them. The CDR3 sequence is 14 residues long.

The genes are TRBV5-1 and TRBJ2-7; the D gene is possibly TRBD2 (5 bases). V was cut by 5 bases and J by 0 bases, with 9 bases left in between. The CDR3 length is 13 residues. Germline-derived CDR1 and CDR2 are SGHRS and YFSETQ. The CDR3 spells CASSKGSSYEQYF. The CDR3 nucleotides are TGCGCCAGCAGTAAAGGGAGCTCCTACGAGCAGTACTTC.

The CDR3 here is CATSDTTGFYGYTF. CDR3 coding DNA: TGTGCCACCAGTGATACGACTGGGTTCTATGGCTACACCTTC. This chain links TRBV24-1 with TRBJ1-2; D is ambiguous. The CDR3 sequence is 14 residues long. CDR1 is KGHDR and CDR2 is SFDVKD in the germline V gene. Trimming took off 3 bases at V and 4 bases at J, with 11 bases between the two ends.

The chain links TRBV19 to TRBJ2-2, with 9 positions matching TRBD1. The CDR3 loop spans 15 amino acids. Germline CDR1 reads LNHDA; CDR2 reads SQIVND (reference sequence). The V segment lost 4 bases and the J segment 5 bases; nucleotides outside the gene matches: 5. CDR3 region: CASSRTGGSTGELFF. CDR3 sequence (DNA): TGTGCCAGTAGTAGAACAGGGGGCTCTACCGGGGAGCTGTTTTTT.